The clone carrying this T cell receptor beta chain was detected many times. Its specificity is unknown. Read data end 3 residues before the CDR3 end; the end is taken from the germline J gene. Looked up from germline, CDR1 is MNHEY and CDR2 is SVGEGT. V lost 6 bases and J 2 bases, leaving 11 bases between the germline ends. The CDR3 has 13 residues. The method was immunoSEQ multiplex PCR; TCRdb's version includes in-frame clones alone and lacks a portion of them. This sample carries 35,000 to 50,000 clones, none of them present only once. The data are from a study of T cell clonality in common variable immunodeficiency. Points from the study as a whole: What drives increased CVID clonality needs T cell subpopulation sequencing. Compared with healthy controls, CVID subjects showed increased TCRbeta clonality, mostly in about a third. Reportedly, TCR beta sequences from common variable immunodeficiency showed fewer deletions and N-nucleotide insertions.

This chain connects TRBV6-2 or TRBV6-3 to TRBJ2-7, with TRBD1 as a possible D gene (6 bases). This receptor was identified in a person between 18 and 75 years old in good health. The sequenced sample was peripheral blood mononuclear cells. CDR3 bases read: TGTGCCAGCAGGAGACAGGAGGCCTACGAG. Translation gives CASRRQEAYE. The complete CDR3 sequence is CASRRQEAYEQYF.